This is a list of T cell receptor beta chains from one sample in a study of blood T cell repertoires in COVID-19. The protocol was immunoSEQ multiplex PCR, while the TCRdb copy is restricted to in-frame clones and leaves out a portion. The top ten clones hold less than 5.5% of a sample with 140,000 to 150,000 clones, just over 85% of them seen once. Material for sequencing was PBMCs or T cells enriched from blood (not recorded which). The receptors here all came from a middle-aged man who had recovered from COVID-19. Each CDR3 is given with its conserved first and last residue. D genes are given only for firm matches. Size is stated for part of the rows, as once, few or many counts, or as a class when the clone is expanded.

CDR3aa	CDR3nt	j_gene	len	abundance	d_gene	v_gene
CASSDQGALGGYTF	TGTGCCAGCAGTGATCAGGGGGCCCTCGGTGGCTACACCTTC	TRBJ1-2	14	.	TRBD1	TRBV6-4
CASSPRGGSRGNEQFF	TGTGCCAGCAGCCCCCGGGGCGGGAGTAGGGGCAATGAGCAGTTCTTC	TRBJ2-1	16	.	TRBD2	TRBV7-2
CASSYGQGNYGYTF	TGTGCCAGCAGTTATGGACAGGGAAACTATGGCTACACCTTC	TRBJ1-2	14	.	TRBD1	TRBV28
CASSFQIREVTF	TGTGCCAGCAGCTTCCAGATCCGGGAGGTCACCTTC	TRBJ1-2	12	.	.	TRBV5-6
CASSLERQGSNEKLFF	TGTGCCAGCAGCCTGGAACGACAGGGATCTAATGAAAAACTGTTTTTT	TRBJ1-4	16	.	TRBD1	TRBV5-4
CASSLSYGGSPLHF	TGTGCCAGCAGTTTATCCTACGGCGGTTCACCCCTCCACTTT	TRBJ1-6	14	.	.	TRBV28
CASSLTSGIGEQYF	TGTGCCAGCAGCTTGACTAGCGGGATAGGCGAGCAGTACTTC	TRBJ2-7	14	.	TRBD2	TRBV7-2
CASSLDRGGFYGYTF	TGTGCCAGCAGTTTGGACAGGGGAGGCTTCTATGGCTACACCTTC	TRBJ1-2	15	.	TRBD1	TRBV27
CASSLGSGGKDTQYF	TGTGCCAGCAGCTTAGGTAGTGGAGGAAAAGATACGCAGTATTTT	TRBJ2-3	15	.	.	TRBV7-2
CASSLRGGDGNTIYF	TGTGCCAGCAGCCTACGAGGGGGGGACGGAAACACCATATATTTT	TRBJ1-3	15	.	.	TRBV7-2
CASSPGTGKETQYF	TGTGCCAGCTCACCCGGGACAGGGAAAGAGACCCAGTACTTC	TRBJ2-5	14	few	TRBD1	TRBV18
CASSPRTGSSYEQYF	TGTGCCAGCAGCCCCCGGACAGGGAGCTCCTACGAGCAGTACTTC	TRBJ2-7	15	.	TRBD1	TRBV27
CASKRTVLGDTQYF	TGTGCCAGCAAAAGAACAGTTCTGGGAGATACGCAGTATTTT	TRBJ2-3	14	.	.	TRBV7-2
CAISGGSGRDTGELFF	TGTGCCATCAGTGGGGGTAGCGGGAGAGACACCGGGGAGCTGTTTTTT	TRBJ2-2	16	few	TRBD2	TRBV10-3
CASSREASVQETQYF	TGCGCCAGCAGCCGGGAGGCTAGCGTACAAGAGACCCAGTACTTC	TRBJ2-5	15	.	.	TRBV4-3
CASRGDRGPKNIQYF	TGTGCCAGCAGGGGTGACAGGGGACCCAAAAACATTCAGTACTTC	TRBJ2-4	15	.	TRBD1	TRBV6-5
CASSLTPQEPQHF	TGCGCCAGCAGCCTTACCCCCCAGGAGCCCCAGCATTTT	TRBJ1-5	13	.	.	TRBV4-1
CASTRPTGGAPPLHF	TGTGCCAGCACCAGACCCACAGGGGGCGCGCCACCCCTCCACTTT	TRBJ1-6	15	.	TRBD1	TRBV28
CATSDPAGTGNGYTF	TGTGCCACCAGTGACCCTGCCGGGACAGGAAATGGCTACACCTTC	TRBJ1-2	15	.	TRBD1	TRBV24-1
CAALRGPSEKLFF	TGTGCCGCCCTCAGGGGGCCGAGTGAAAAACTGTTTTTT	TRBJ1-4	13	.	TRBD1	TRBV6-4
CASSIGLANQPQHF	TGTGCCAGTAGTATAGGGTTGGCAAATCAGCCCCAGCATTTT	TRBJ1-5	14	.	.	TRBV19
CASSLATGAYEQYF	TGTGCCAGCAGTCTTGCGACAGGGGCCTACGAGCAGTACTTC	TRBJ2-7	14	.	TRBD1	TRBV6-5
CASSQPGQGAGYTF	TGTGCCAGCAGCCAGCCGGGACAGGGGGCTGGCTACACCTTC	TRBJ1-2	14	.	TRBD1	TRBV5-6
CASSSGPQSYNEQFF	TGTGCCAGCAGTTCAGGGCCTCAATCCTACAATGAGCAGTTCTTC	TRBJ2-1	15	.	.	TRBV27
CASSLRAGGAIYGYTF	TGTGCCAGCAGCTTACGGGCAGGGGGCGCCATTTATGGCTACACCTTC	TRBJ1-2	16	.	TRBD1	TRBV7-2
CASSWGQGVAETQYF	TGTGCCAGCAGCTGGGGACAGGGGGTTGCGGAGACCCAGTACTTC	TRBJ2-5	15	.	TRBD1	TRBV5-4
CAWSVLGTSGRGDTQYF	TGTGCCTGGAGTGTACTAGGGACTAGCGGGAGGGGAGATACGCAGTATTTT	TRBJ2-3	17	.	TRBD2	TRBV30
CASSVESTGGNYEQYF	TGTGCCAGCAGCGTAGAGTCGACAGGGGGAAACTACGAGCAGTACTTC	TRBJ2-7	16	.	TRBD1	TRBV9
CASRTGTFNEKLFF	TGTGCCAGCAGGACCGGGACTTTTAATGAAAAACTGTTTTTT	TRBJ1-4	14	.	.	TRBV27
CASSGVEYPGNIQYF	TGTGCCAGCAGTGGAGTTGAATATCCGGGGAACATTCAGTACTTC	TRBJ2-4	15	.	.	TRBV2
CASSYSSASSDTQYF	TGTGCCAGCAGTTATTCTAGCGCTTCGTCAGATACGCAGTATTTT	TRBJ2-3	15	.	.	TRBV6-2/TRBV6-3
CASNPQGATNEKLFF	TGTGCCAGCAATCCGCAGGGGGCAACTAATGAAAAACTGTTTTTT	TRBJ1-4	15	.	TRBD1	TRBV2
CASRKWTSTNEQFF	TGTGCCAGCAGAAAGTGGACTAGCACCAATGAGCAGTTCTTC	TRBJ2-1	14	.	TRBD2	TRBV11-2
CASMRGEGYSPLHF	TGTGCCAGCATGAGAGGGGAGGGTTATTCACCCCTCCACTTT	TRBJ1-6	14	few	.	TRBV7-9
CASSLIVGDYNEQFF	TGTGCCAGCAGCTTAATAGTAGGGGACTACAATGAGCAGTTCTTC	TRBJ2-1	15	.	.	TRBV7-3
CASSLSNSGTYEQYF	TGTGCCAGCAGTCTAAGCAATAGCGGGACCTACGAGCAGTACTTC	TRBJ2-7	15	.	TRBD2	TRBV7-3
CASSLTGGSYNEQFF	TGTGCCAGCAGCTTAACAGGGGGATCTTACAATGAGCAGTTCTTC	TRBJ2-1	15	.	TRBD1	TRBV11-1
CASSMRSDRPQHF	TGTGCCAGTAGTATGCGGTCAGACCGGCCCCAGCATTTT	TRBJ1-5	13	.	.	TRBV19
CASSGRGGSSYEQYF	TGTGCCAGTAGTGGTCGCGGCGGGAGCTCCTACGAGCAGTACTTC	TRBJ2-7	15	.	TRBD2	TRBV19
CASSEQRRNIQYF	TGTGCCAGCAGTGAACAACGGAGAAACATTCAGTACTTC	TRBJ2-4	13	.	.	TRBV2
CASSLGAQETQYF	TGCGCCAGCAGCTTGGGAGCCCAAGAGACCCAGTACTTC	TRBJ2-5	13	.	.	TRBV5-1
CASSMWGGSWDTGELFF	TGTGCCAGTAGTATGTGGGGCGGCAGCTGGGACACCGGGGAGCTGTTTTTT	TRBJ2-2	17	.	.	TRBV19